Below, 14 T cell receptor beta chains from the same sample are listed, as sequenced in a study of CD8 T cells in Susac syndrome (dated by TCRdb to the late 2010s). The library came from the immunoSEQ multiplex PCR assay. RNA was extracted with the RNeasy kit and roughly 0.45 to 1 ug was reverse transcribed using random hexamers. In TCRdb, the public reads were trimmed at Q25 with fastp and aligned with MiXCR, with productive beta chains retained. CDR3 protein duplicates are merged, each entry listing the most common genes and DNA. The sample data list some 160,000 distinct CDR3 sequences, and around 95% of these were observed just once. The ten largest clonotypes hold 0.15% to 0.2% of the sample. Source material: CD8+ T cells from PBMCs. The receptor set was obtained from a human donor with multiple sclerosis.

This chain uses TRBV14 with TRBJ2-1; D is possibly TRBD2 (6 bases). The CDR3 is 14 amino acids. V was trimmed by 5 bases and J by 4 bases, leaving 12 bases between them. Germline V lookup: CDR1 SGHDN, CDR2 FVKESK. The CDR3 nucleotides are TGTGCCAGCAGCTTCCTGGCGGGGTACAATGAGCAGTTCTTC. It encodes CASSFLAGYNEQFF.

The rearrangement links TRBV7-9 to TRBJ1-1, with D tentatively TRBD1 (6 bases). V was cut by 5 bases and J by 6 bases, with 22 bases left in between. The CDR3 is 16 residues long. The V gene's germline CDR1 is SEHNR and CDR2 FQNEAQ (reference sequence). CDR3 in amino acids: CASSTIRTDPRSEAFF. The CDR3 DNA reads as TGTGCCAGCAGCACAATCAGGACAGACCCCAGGTCTGAAGCTTTCTTT. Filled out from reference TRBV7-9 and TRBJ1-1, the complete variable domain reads DTGVSQNPRHKITKRGQNVTFRCDPISEHNRLYWYRQTLGQGPEFLTYFQNEAQLEKSRLLSDRFSAERPKGSFSTLEIQRTEQGDSAMYLCASSTIRTDPRSEAFFGQGTRLTVV.

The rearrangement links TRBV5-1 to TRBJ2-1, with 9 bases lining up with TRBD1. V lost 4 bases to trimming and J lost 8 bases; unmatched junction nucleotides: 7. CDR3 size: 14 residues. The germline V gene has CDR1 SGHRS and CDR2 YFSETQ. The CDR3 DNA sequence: TGCGCCAGCAGCCCGGGACAGGGCATCCATGAGCAGTTCTTC. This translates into CASSPGQGIHEQFF.

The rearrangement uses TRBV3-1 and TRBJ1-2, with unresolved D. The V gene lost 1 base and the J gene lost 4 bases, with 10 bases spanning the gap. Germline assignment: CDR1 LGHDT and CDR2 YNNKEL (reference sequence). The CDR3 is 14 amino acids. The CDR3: CASSQGIGAYGYTF. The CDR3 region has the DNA TGTGCCAGCAGCCAAGGGATCGGTGCCTATGGCTACACCTTC.

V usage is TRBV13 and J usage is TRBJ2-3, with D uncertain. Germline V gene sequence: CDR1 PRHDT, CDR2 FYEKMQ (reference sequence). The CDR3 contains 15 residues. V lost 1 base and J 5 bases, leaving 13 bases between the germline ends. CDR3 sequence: CASSLEFLVKDTQYF. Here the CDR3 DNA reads TGTGCCAGCAGCTTAGAATTCCTAGTTAAAGATACGCAGTATTTT. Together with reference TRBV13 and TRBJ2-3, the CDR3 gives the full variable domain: AAGVIQSPRHLIKEKRETATLKCYPIPRHDTVYWYQQGPGQDPQFLISFYEKMQSDKGSIPDRFSAQQFSDYHSELNMSSLELGDSALYFCASSLEFLVKDTQYFGPGTRLTVL.

The CDR3 loop is CASSARQTNQPQHF. CDR3 nucleotides: TGTGCCAGTAGCGCACGTCAGACAAATCAGCCCCAGCATTTT. This rearrangement joins TRBV19 to TRBJ1-5; D not resolved. V was pared by 6 bases and J by 4 bases, with 13 bases between. CDR1 is LNHDA, CDR2 SQIVND, per germline (reference sequence). This CDR3 spans 14 amino acids. Drawing the rest from reference TRBV19 and TRBJ1-5, the complete variable domain is DGGITQSPKYLFRKEGQNVTLSCEQNLNHDAMYWYRQDPGQGLRLIYYSQIVNDFQKGDIAEGYSVSREKKESFPLTVTSAQKNPTAFYLCASSARQTNQPQHFGDGTRLSIL.

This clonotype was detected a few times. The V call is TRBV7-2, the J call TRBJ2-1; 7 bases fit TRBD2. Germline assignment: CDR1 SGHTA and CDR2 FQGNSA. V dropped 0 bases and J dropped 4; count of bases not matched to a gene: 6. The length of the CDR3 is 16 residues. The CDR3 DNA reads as TGTGCCAGCAGCTTAGCTGGGCTAGCGGCGTACAATGAGCAGTTCTTC. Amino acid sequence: CASSLAGLAAYNEQFF.

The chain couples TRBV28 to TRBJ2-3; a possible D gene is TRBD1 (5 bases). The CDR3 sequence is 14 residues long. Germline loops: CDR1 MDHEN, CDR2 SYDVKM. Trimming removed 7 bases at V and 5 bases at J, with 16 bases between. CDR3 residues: CASTGAYLGDTQYF. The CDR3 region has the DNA TGTGCCAGCACTGGGGCATATTTAGGAGATACGCAGTATTTT.

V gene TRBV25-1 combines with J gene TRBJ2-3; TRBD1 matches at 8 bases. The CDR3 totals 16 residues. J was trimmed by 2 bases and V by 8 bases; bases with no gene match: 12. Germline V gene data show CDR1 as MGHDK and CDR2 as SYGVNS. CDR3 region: CASSPRDRYITDTQYF. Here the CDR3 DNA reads TGTGCCAGCTCCCCCAGGGACAGGTATATCACAGATACGCAGTATTTT.

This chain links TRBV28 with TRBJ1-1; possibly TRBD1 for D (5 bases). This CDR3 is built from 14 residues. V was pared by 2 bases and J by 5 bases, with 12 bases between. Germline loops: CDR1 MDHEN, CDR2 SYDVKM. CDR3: CASSLHQGGTEAFF. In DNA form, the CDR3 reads TGTGCCAGCAGTTTACATCAGGGCGGTACTGAAGCTTTCTTT. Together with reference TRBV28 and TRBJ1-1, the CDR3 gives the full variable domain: DVKVTQSSRYLVKRTGEKVFLECVQDMDHENMFWYRQDPGLGLRLIYFSYDVKMKEKGDIPEGYSVSREKKERFSLILESASTNQTSMYLCASSLHQGGTEAFFGQGTRLTVV.

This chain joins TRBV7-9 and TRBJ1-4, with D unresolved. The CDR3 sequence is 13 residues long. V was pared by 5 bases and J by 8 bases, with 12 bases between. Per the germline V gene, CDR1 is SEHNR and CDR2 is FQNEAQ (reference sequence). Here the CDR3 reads CASSRNPPEKLFF. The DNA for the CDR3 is TGTGCCAGCAGCCGAAACCCTCCGGAAAAACTGTTTTTT. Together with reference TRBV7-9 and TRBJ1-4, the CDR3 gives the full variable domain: DTGVSQNPRHKITKRGQNVTFRCDPISEHNRLYWYRQTLGQGPEFLTYFQNEAQLEKSRLLSDRFSAERPKGSFSTLEIQRTEQGDSAMYLCASSRNPPEKLFFGSGTQLSVL.

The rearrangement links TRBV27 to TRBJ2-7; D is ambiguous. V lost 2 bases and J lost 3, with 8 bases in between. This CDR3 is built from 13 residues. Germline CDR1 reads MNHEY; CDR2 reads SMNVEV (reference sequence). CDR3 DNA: TGTGCCAGCAGTTTAAACAGATTCTACGAGCAGTACTTC. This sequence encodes CASSLNRFYEQYF.

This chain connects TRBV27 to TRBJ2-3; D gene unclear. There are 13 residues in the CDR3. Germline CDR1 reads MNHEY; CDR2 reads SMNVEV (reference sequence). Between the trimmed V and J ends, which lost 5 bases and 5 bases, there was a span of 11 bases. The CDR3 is CASSDIVGDTQYF. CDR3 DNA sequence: TGTGCCAGCAGTGATATAGTAGGAGATACGCAGTATTTT.

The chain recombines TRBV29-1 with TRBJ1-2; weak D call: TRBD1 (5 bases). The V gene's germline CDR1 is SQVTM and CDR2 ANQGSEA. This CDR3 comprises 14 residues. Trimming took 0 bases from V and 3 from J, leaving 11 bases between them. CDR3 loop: CSVEDKDSHYGYTF. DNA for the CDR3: TGCAGCGTTGAAGACAAAGACAGCCACTATGGCTACACCTTC.